This TCR beta chain was sequenced during a study of CD8 T cells in Susac syndrome. Reverse transcription of roughly 0.5 to 1 ug RNA used random hexamers. TCRdb reanalysed the immunoSEQ multiplex PCR reads using MiXCR and keeps one entry per CDR3 protein. The sample yields tens of thousands of distinct CDR3 sequences, just over 90% seen once. The length of the CDR3 is 16 residues. CDR1 is SGHTA, CDR2 FQGTGA, per germline. V lost 7 bases to trimming and J lost 4 bases; unmatched junction nucleotides: 11. The sequencing input was CD4+ T cells from PBMCs. The TCR comes from a human donor with Susac syndrome. The genes are TRBV7-3 and TRBJ2-3; 10 bases fit TRBD1. The CDR3 nucleotides read TGTGCCAGCACCCCGGGGGACAGGGGCTCTTCAGATACGCAGTATTTT. Translated, it gives CASTPGDRGSSDTQYF.